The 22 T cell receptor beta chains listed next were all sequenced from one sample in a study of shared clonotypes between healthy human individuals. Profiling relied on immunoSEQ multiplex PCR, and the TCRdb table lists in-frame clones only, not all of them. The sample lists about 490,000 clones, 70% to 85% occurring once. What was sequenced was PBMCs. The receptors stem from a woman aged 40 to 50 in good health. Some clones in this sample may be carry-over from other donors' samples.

CDR3 nucleotide sequence: TGTGCCAGCTCACAAGGACAGGGGACCGACAATGAGCAGTTCTTC. It is translated as CASSQGQGTDNEQFF. V gene TRBV18 combines with J gene TRBJ2-1; 9 bases match TRBD1. With 4 bases clipped from V and 5 bases from J, the junction kept 6 bases outside the gene matches. CDR3 size: 15 residues. Germline CDR1 is KGHSH and CDR2 is LQKENI.

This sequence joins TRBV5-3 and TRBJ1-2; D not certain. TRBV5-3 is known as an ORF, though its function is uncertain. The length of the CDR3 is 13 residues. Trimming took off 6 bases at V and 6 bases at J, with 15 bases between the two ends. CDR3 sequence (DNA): TGTGCCAGAATAGGGAGAACCGAACATGGCTACACCTTC. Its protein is CARIGRTEHGYTF.

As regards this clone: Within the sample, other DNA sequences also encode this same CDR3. As DNA, the CDR3 is TGTGCCAGCAGCCAAGATTTAGCGGGAGCTAGCACAGATACGCAGTATTTT. Translated: CASSQDLAGASTDTQYF. V gene TRBV14 combines with J gene TRBJ2-3, with 9 bases aligning to TRBD2. V lost 0 bases, J lost 0 bases, and 4 bases stayed unmatched. The germline V gene encodes CDR1 SGHDN and CDR2 FVKESK. The CDR3 contains 17 residues.

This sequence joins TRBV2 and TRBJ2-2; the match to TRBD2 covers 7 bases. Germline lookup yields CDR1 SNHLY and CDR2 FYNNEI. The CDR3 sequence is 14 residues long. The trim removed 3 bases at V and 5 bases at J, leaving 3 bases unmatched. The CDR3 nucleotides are TGTGCCAGCAGTGATTTGGGGGGGACCGGGGAGCTGTTTTTT. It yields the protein CASSDLGGTGELFF.

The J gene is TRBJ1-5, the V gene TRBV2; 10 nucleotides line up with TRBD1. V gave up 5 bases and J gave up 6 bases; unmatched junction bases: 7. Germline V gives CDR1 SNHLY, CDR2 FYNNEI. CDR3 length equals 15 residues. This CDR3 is CASSPTGGRGQPQHF. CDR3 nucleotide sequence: TGTGCCAGCAGTCCGACAGGGGGCCGGGGTCAGCCCCAGCATTTT.

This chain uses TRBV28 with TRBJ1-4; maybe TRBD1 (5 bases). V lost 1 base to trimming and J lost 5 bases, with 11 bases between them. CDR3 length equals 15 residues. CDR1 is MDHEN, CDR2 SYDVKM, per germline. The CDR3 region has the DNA TGTGCCAGCAGTTTATACGCAGGGCCCAATGAAAAACTGTTTTTT. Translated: CASSLYAGPNEKLFF.

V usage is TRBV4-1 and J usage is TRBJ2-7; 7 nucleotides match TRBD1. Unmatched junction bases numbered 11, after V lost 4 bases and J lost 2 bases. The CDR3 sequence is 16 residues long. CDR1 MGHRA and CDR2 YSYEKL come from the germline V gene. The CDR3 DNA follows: TGCGCCAGCAGCCGCTGGCTTGGGACAGAGGCCTACGAGCAGTACTTC. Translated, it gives CASSRWLGTEAYEQYF.

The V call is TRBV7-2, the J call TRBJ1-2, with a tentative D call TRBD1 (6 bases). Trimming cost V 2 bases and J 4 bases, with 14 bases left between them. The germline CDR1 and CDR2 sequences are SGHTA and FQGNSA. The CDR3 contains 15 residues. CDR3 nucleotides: TGTGCCAGCAGCTTACCCCCCGGGGGCGGCTATGGCTACACCTTC. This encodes CASSLPPGGGYGYTF.

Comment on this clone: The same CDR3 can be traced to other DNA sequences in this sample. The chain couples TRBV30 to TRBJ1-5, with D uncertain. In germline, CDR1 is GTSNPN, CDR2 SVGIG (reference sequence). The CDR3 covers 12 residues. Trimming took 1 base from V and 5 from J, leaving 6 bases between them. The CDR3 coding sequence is TGTGCCTGGAGTGCAGGAGATCAGCCCCAGCATTTT. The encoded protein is CAWSAGDQPQHF. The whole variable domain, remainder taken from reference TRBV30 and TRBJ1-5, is SQTIHQWPATLVQPVGSPLSLECTVEGTSNPNLYWYRQAAGRGLQLLFYSVGIGQISSEVPQNLSASRPQDRQFILSSKKLLLSDSGFYLCAWSAGDQPQHFGDGTRLSIL.

The DNA of the CDR3 is TGTGCCAGCAGCACCTACGGGGCAGGGGCGTTGAATCAGCCCCAGCATTTT. This gives the protein CASSTYGAGALNQPQHF. This rearrangement joins TRBV27 to TRBJ1-5; maybe TRBD1 (6 bases). Germline V gene data show CDR1 as MNHEY and CDR2 as SMNVEV (reference sequence). The germline V and J ends were trimmed by 6 bases and 4 bases, with 22 bases remaining between them. The CDR3 spans 17 residues.

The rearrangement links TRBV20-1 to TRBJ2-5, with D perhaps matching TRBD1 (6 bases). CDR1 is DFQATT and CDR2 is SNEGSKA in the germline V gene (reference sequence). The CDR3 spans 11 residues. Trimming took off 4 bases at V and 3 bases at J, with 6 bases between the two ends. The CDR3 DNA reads TGCAGTGCTACAGGGGAAGAGACCCAGTACTTC. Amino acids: CSATGEETQYF.

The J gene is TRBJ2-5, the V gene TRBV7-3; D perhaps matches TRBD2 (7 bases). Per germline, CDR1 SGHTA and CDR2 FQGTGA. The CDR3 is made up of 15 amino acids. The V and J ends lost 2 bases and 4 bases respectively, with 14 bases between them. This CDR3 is CASSLLGGAGETQYF. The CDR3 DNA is TGTGCCAGCAGCTTATTAGGGGGGGCTGGAGAGACCCAGTACTTC.

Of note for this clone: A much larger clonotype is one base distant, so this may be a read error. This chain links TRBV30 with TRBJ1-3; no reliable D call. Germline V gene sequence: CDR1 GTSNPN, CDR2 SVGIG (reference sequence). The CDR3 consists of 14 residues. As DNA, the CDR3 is TGTGCCCGGAGTCTGCAATATGGAGGAAACACCATATATTTT. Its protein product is CARSLQYGGNTIYF. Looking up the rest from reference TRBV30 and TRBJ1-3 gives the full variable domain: SQTIHQWPATLVQPVGSPLSLECTVEGTSNPNLYWYRQAAGRGLQLLFYSVGIGQISSEVPQNLSASRPQDRQFILSSKKLLLSDSGFYLCARSLQYGGNTIYFGEGSWLTVV.

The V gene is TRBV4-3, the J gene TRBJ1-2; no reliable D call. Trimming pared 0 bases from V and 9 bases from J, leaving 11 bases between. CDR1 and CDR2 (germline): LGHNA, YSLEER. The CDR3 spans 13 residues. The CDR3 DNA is TGCGCCAGCAGCCAAGATGCCTACCTAAGCTACACCTTC. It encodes CASSQDAYLSYTF.

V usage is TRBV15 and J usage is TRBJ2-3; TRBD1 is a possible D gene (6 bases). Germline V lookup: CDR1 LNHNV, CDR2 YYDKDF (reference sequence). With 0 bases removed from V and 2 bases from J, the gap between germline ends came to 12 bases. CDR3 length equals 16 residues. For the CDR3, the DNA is TGTGCCACCAGCAGAGAACCGGACAGCCTCACAGATACGCAGTATTTT. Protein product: CATSREPDSLTDTQYF. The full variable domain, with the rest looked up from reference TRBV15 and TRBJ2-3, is DAMVIQNPRYQVTQFGKPVTLSCSQTLNHNVMYWYQQKSSQAPKLLFHYYDKDFNNEADTPDNFQSRRPNTSFCFLDIRSPGLGDTAMYLCATSREPDSLTDTQYFGPGTRLTVL.

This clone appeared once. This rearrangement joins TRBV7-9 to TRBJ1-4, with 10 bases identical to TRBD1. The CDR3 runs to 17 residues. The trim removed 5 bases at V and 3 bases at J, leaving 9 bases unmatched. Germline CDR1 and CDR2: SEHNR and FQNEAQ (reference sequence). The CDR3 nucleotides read TGTGCCAGCAGCCCCGACAGGGGGCGTGCGTCTAATGAAAAACTGTTTTTT. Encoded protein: CASSPDRGRASNEKLFF.

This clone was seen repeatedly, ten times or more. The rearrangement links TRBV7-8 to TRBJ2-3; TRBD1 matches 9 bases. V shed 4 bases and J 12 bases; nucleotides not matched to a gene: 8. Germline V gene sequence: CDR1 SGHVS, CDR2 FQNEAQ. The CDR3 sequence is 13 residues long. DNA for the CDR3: TGTGCCAGCAGCTCGAGCCGGGACAGGGAACAGTATTTT. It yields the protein CASSSSRDREQYF.

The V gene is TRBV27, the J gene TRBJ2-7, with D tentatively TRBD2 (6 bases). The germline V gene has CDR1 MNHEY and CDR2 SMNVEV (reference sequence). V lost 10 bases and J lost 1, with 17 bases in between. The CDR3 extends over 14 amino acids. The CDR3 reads CATRENPRSYEQYF. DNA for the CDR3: TGTGCCACACGGGAGAACCCAAGATCCTACGAGCAGTACTTC.

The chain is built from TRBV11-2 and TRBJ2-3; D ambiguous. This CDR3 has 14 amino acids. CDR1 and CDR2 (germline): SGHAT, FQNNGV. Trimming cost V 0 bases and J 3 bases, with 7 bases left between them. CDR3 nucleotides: TGTGCCAGCAGCTTAGATCGGCAGACAGATACGCAGTATTTT. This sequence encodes CASSLDRQTDTQYF.

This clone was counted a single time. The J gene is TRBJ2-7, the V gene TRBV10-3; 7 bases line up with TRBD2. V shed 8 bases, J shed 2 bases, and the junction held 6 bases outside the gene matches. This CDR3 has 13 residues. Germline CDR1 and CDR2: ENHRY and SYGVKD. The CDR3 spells CAISLAQTYEQYF. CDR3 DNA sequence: TGTGCCATCTCACTAGCGCAAACCTACGAGCAGTACTTC.

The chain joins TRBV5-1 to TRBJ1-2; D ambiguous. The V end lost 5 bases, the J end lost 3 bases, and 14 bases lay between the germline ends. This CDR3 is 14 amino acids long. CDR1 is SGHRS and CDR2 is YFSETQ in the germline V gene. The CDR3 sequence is CASSFSGWDYGYTF. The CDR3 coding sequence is TGCGCCAGCAGTTTTTCAGGTTGGGACTATGGCTACACCTTC.

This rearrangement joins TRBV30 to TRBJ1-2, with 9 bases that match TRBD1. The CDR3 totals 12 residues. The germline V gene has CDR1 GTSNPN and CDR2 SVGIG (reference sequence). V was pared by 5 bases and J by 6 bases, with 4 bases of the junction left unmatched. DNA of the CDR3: TGTGCCTGGGCCGACAGGGGGGATGGCTACACCTTC. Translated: CAWADRGDGYTF.